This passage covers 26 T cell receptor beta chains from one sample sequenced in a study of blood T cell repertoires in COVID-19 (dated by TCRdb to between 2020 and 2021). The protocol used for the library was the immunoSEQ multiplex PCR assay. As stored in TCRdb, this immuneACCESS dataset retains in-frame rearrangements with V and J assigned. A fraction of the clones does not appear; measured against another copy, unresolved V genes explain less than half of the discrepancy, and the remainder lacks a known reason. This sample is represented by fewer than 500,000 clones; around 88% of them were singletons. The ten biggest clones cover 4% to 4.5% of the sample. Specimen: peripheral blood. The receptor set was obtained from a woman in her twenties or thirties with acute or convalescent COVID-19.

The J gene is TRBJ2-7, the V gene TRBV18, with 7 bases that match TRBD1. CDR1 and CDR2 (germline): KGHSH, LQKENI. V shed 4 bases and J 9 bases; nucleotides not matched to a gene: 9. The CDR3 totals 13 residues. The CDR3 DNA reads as TGTGCCAGCTCACACGGCGACAGGGTGGTGCAGTACTTC. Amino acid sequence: CASSHGDRVVQYF.

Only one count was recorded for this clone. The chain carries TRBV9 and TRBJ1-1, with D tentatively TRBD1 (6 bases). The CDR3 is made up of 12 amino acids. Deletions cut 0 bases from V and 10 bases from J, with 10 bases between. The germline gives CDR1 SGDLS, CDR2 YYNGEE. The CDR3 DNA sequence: TGTGCCAGCAGCGTAGGAGGGGGTCCAGCTTTCTTT. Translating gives CASSVGGGPAFF. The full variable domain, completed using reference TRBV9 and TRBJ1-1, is DSGVTQTPKHLITATGQRVTLRCSPRSGDLSVYWYQQSLDQGLQFLIQYYNGEERAKGNILERFSAQQFPDLHSELNLSSLELGDSALYFCASSVGGGPAFFGQGTRLTVV.

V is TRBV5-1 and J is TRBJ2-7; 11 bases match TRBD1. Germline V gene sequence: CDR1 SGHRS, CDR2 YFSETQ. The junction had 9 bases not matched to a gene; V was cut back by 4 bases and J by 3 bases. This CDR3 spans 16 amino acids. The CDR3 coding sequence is TGCGCCAGCAGCGTTTCCGGGACAGGGGGTAGCTACGAGCAGTACTTC. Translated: CASSVSGTGGSYEQYF. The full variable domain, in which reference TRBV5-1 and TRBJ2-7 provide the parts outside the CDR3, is KAGVTQTPRYLIKTRGQQVTLSCSPISGHRSVSWYQQTPGQGLQFLFEYFSETQRNKGNFPGRFSGRQFSNSRSEMNVSTLELGDSALYLCASSVSGTGGSYEQYFGPGTRLTVT.

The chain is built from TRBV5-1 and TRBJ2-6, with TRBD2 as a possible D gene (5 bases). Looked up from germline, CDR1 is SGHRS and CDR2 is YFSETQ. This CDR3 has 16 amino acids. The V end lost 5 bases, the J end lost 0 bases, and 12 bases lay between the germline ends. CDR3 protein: CASRSGWYSGANVLTF. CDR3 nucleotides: TGCGCCAGCAGATCGGGGTGGTACTCTGGGGCCAACGTCCTGACTTTC.

CDR3 nucleotide sequence: TGTGCCAGCAGCCCTCAACCGGGACAGGGGAGCAATGAGCAGTTCTTC. It yields the protein CASSPQPGQGSNEQFF. The chain couples TRBV7-9 to TRBJ2-1, with 10 nucleotides matching TRBD1. The V and J ends lost 5 bases and 6 bases, in that order; junction bases with no gene match: 10. The germline gives CDR1 SEHNR, CDR2 FQNEAQ (reference sequence). This CDR3 is built from 16 residues.

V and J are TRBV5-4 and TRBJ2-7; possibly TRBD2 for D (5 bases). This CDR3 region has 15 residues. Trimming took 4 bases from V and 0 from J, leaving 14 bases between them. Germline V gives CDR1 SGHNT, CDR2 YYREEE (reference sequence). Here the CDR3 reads CASSAGAGSSYEQYF. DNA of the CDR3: TGTGCCAGCAGCGCGGGCGCGGGCTCCTCCTACGAGCAGTACTTC.

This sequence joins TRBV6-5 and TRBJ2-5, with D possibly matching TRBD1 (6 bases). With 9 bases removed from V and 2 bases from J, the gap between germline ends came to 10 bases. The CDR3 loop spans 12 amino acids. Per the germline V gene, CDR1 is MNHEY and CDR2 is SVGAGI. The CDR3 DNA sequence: TGTGCCAGACCAACAGGGCAAGAGACCCAGTACTTC. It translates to CARPTGQETQYF.

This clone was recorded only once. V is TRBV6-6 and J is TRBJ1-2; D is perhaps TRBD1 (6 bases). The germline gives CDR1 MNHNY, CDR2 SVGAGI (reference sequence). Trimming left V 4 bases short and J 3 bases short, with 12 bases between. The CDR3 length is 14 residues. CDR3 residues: CASSFSGEDYGYTF. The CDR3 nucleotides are TGTGCCAGCAGTTTCTCAGGGGAAGACTATGGCTACACCTTC.

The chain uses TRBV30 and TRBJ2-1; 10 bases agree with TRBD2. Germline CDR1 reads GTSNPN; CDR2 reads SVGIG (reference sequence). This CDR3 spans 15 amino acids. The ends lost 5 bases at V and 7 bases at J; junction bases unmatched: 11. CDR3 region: CAWAVLAGVWNEQFF. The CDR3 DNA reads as TGTGCCTGGGCCGTCCTAGCGGGGGTATGGAATGAGCAGTTCTTC.

As DNA, the CDR3 is TGTGCCAGCAGCCAAGATCCGGGTAATCGGGATCAGCCCCAGCATTTT. Protein product: CASSQDPGNRDQPQHF. The chain joins TRBV4-2 to TRBJ1-5, with D unclear. This CDR3 spans 16 amino acids. V lost 0 bases and J 5 bases, leaving 14 bases between the germline ends. In germline, CDR1 is LGHNA, CDR2 YNFKEQ.

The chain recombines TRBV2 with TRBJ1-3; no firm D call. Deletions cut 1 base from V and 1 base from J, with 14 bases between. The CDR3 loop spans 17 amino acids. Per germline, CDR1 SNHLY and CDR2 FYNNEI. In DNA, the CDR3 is TGTGCCAGCAGTGAAGACGGTTTTCTCTTGTCTGGAAACACCATATATTTT. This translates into CASSEDGFLLSGNTIYF.

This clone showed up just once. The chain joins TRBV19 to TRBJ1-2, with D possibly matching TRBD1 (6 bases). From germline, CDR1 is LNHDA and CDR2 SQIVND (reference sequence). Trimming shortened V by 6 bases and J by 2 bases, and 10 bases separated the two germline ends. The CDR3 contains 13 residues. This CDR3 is CASSTDRNYGYTF. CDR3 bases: TGTGCCAGTAGCACGGACAGAAACTATGGCTACACCTTC. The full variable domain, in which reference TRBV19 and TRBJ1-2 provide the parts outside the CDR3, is DGGITQSPKYLFRKEGQNVTLSCEQNLNHDAMYWYRQDPGQGLRLIYYSQIVNDFQKGDIAEGYSVSREKKESFPLTVTSAQKNPTAFYLCASSTDRNYGYTFGSGTRLTVV.

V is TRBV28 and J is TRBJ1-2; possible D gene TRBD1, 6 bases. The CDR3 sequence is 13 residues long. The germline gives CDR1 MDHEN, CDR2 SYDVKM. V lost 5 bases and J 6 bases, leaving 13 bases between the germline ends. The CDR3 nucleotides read TGTGCCAGCAGTACCCAGACAGGCCATGGCTACACCTTC. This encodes CASSTQTGHGYTF.

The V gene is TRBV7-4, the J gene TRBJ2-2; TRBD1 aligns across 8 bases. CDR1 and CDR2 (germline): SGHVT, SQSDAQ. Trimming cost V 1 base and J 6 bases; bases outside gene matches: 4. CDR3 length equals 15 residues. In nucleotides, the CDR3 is TGTGCCAGCAGCTTAGAGGTACAGGGGGCCGGGGAGCTGTTTTTT. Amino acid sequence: CASSLEVQGAGELFF.

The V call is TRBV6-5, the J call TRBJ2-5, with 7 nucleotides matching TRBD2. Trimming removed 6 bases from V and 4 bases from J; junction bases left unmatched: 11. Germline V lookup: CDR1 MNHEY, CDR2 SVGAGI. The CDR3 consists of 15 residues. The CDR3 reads CASSPVAGGGETQYF. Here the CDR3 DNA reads TGTGCCAGCAGCCCCGTAGCGGGCGGCGGAGAGACCCAGTACTTC.

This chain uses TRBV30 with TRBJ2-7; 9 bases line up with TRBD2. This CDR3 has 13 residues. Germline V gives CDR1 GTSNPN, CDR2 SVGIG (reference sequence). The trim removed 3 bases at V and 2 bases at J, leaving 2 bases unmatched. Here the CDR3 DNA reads TGTGCCTGGAGAGCGGGGGGCCCCTACGAGCAGTACTTC. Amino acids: CAWRAGGPYEQYF.

CDR3 in DNA: TGTGCCAGCAGCTTGCTCTTCGGGGGTTGGAACGAGCAGTACTTC. Protein: CASSLLFGGWNEQYF. This chain joins TRBV11-2 and TRBJ2-7, with a tentative D call TRBD2 (6 bases). The CDR3 extends over 15 amino acids. CDR1 is SGHAT and CDR2 is FQNNGV in the germline V gene. Trimming stripped 3 bases from V and 5 bases from J, with 17 bases between. Using reference TRBV11-2 and TRBJ2-7 for the parts outside the CDR3, the full variable domain is EAGVAQSPRYKIIEKRQSVAFWCNPISGHATLYWYQQILGQGPKLLIQFQNNGVVDDSQLPKDRFSAERLKGVDSTLKIQPAKLEDSAVYLCASSLLFGGWNEQYFGPGTRLTVT.

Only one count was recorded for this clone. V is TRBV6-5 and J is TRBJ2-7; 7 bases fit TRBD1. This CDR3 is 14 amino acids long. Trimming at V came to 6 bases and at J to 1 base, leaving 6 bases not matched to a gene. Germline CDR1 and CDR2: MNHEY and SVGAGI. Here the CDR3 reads CASRAGGKSYEQYF. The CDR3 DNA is TGTGCCAGCAGGGCAGGGGGTAAATCCTACGAGCAGTACTTC.

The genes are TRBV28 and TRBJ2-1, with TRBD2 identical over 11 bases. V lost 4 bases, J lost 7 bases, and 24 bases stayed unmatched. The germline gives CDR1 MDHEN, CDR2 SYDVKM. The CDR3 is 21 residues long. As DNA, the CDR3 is TGTGCCAGCAGTTCCCTCGAACTCACTAGCGGGGGCCAAACCGGAGGGAATGAGCAGTTCTTC. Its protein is CASSSLELTSGGQTGGNEQFF.

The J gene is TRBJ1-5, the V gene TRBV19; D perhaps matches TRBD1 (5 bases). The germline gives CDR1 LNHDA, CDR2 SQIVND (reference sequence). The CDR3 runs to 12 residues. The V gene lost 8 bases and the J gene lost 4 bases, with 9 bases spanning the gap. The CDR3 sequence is CASRRGNQPQHF. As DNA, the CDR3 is TGTGCCAGTCGAAGGGGTAATCAGCCCCAGCATTTT.

The CDR3 is CASSLAGNTDTQYF. The CDR3 DNA sequence: TGTGCCAGCAGTTTAGCGGGGAACACAGATACGCAGTATTTT. The J gene is TRBJ2-3, the V gene TRBV6-2 or TRBV6-3; 8 positions agree with TRBD2. Per germline, CDR1 MNHEY and CDR2 SVGEGT. V was clipped by 4 bases and J by 2 bases; unmatched bases: 2. CDR3 length: 14 amino acids.

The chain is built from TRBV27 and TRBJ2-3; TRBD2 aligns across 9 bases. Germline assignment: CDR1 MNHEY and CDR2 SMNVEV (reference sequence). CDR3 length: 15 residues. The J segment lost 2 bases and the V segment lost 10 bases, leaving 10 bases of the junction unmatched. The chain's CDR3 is CATLDLAGLTDTQYF. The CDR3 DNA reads TGTGCCACCCTCGATCTAGCGGGACTCACAGATACGCAGTATTTT.

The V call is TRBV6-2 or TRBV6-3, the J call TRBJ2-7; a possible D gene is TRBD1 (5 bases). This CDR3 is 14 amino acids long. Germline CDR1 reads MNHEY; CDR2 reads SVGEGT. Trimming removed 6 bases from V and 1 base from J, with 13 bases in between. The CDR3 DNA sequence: TGTGCCAGCAGCCCCCTCGACAGTTCCTACGAGCAGTACTTC. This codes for CASSPLDSSYEQYF.

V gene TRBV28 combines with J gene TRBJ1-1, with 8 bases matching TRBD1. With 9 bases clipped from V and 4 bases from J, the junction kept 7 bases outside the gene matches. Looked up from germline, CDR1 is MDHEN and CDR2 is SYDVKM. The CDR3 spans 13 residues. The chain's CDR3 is CASNYQGATEAFF. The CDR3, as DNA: TGTGCCAGTAACTACCAGGGGGCCACTGAAGCTTTCTTT. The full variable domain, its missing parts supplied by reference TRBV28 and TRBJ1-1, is DVKVTQSSRYLVKRTGEKVFLECVQDMDHENMFWYRQDPGLGLRLIYFSYDVKMKEKGDIPEGYSVSREKKERFSLILESASTNQTSMYLCASNYQGATEAFFGQGTRLTVV.

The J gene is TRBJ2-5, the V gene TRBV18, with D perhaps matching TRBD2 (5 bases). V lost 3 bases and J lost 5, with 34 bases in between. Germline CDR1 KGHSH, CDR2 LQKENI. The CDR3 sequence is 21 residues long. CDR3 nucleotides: TGTGCCAGCTCACCCGCCCTCGAAGTGGTAGGGTCGGAGGCGACCTATGAGACCCAGTACTTC. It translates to CASSPALEVVGSEATYETQYF.

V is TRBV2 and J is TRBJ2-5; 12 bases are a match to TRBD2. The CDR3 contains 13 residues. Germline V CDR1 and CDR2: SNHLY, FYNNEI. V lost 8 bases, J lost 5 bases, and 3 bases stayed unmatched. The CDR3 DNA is TGTGCCAGCGGAACTAGCGGGGGGGAGACCCAGTACTTC. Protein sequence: CASGTSGGETQYF.